The next 15 T cell receptor beta chains were all read from a single sample in a study of blood T cell repertoires in COVID-19. Profiled with immunoSEQ multiplex PCR; TCRdb holds only in-frame clones, not every one. The data hold 62,000 or so clones, with 65% to 80% observed a single time. The source material was peripheral blood. These receptors all stem from a human donor in a cohort sampled during active COVID-19.

This clone has a handful of counts. This chain links TRBV30 with TRBJ2-3; D uncertain. The CDR3 consists of 13 residues. Looked up from germline, CDR1 is GTSNPN and CDR2 is SVGIG (reference sequence). V was trimmed by 4 bases and J by 0 bases, leaving 8 bases between them. CDR3 protein: CAWTLRSTDTQYF. CDR3 coding DNA: TGTGCCTGGACCCTGCGAAGCACAGATACGCAGTATTTT.

This clone was seen many times. This chain joins TRBV30 and TRBJ1-1; D perhaps matches TRBD1 (5 bases). The CDR3 has 14 residues. V shed 0 bases and J shed 10 bases, with 18 bases lying between them. CDR1 is GTSNPN, CDR2 SVGIG, per germline (reference sequence). The CDR3 here is CAWSVQGLGVRAFF. The CDR3 DNA follows: TGTGCCTGGAGTGTACAAGGGTTAGGGGTTCGAGCTTTCTTT. Based on the CDR3 plus reference TRBV30 and TRBJ1-1, the full variable domain is SQTIHQWPATLVQPVGSPLSLECTVEGTSNPNLYWYRQAAGRGLQLLFYSVGIGQISSEVPQNLSASRPQDRQFILSSKKLLLSDSGFYLCAWSVQGLGVRAFFGQGTRLTVV.

The V gene is TRBV24-1, the J gene TRBJ2-1, with TRBD1 matching over 8 bases. With V trimmed by 5 bases and J by 1 base, 6 bases remained unmatched. Germline CDR1 KGHDR, CDR2 SFDVKD. The CDR3 covers 16 residues. The DNA of the CDR3 is TGTGCCACCAGTGCGTTGTACAGGGGGTCCTACAATGAGCAGTTCTTC. This gives the protein CATSALYRGSYNEQFF.

This chain joins TRBV3-1 (or the pseudogene TRBV3-2) and TRBJ1-2; the D gene is possibly TRBD1 (6 bases). This CDR3 is 15 amino acids long. CDR1 and CDR2 from the germline V gene are LGHDT and YNNKEL (reference sequence). Trimming stripped 3 bases from V and 1 base from J, with 12 bases between. CDR3 residues: CASSHWTDLNYGYTF. CDR3 DNA sequence: TGTGCCAGCAGCCACTGGACAGACCTTAACTATGGCTACACCTTC.

The gene calls are TRBV3-1 (or the pseudogene TRBV3-2) and TRBJ2-5, with D perhaps TRBD2 (6 bases). This CDR3 has 15 residues. The V end was cut by 0 bases, the J end by 7 bases, with 15 bases between. Germline loops: CDR1 LGHDT, CDR2 YNNKEL (reference sequence). The CDR3 DNA is TGTGCCAGCAGCCAAGATAGTAGGGCCGGGGGGACCCAGTACTTC. It encodes CASSQDSRAGGTQYF.

V usage is TRBV30 and J usage is TRBJ1-1, with D possibly matching TRBD1 (5 bases). The CDR3 totals 13 residues. Germline V gene lookup returns CDR1 GTSNPN and CDR2 SVGIG (reference sequence). V dropped 4 bases and J dropped 1 base, with 10 bases sitting between them. The CDR3: CAWMGGWNTEAFF. The CDR3 region has the DNA TGTGCCTGGATGGGGGGATGGAACACTGAAGCTTTCTTT.

The chain employs TRBV28 and TRBJ1-5, with a tentative D call TRBD1 (6 bases). CDR3 length: 17 amino acids. Germline CDR1 reads MDHEN; CDR2 reads SYDVKM. Trimming shortened V by 1 base and J by 2 bases, and 15 bases separated the two germline ends. The CDR3 DNA is TGTGCCAGCAGTTTATATCAGGGGAGTTTGGGCAATCAGCCCCAGCATTTT. It encodes CASSLYQGSLGNQPQHF.

This clone was detected only a few times. The gene calls are TRBV11-2 and TRBJ1-6; TRBD1 matches at 8 bases. The trim removed 3 bases at V and 8 bases at J, leaving 9 bases unmatched. This CDR3 spans 16 amino acids. Germline CDR1 SGHAT, CDR2 FQNNGV. CDR3 sequence: CASSFGARDRYSPLHF. The CDR3 DNA sequence: TGTGCCAGCAGCTTTGGGGCCCGGGACAGGTATTCACCCCTCCACTTT.

This clone was seen more than once but under ten times. V is TRBV7-9 and J is TRBJ2-2, with TRBD1 matching 8 bases. The CDR3 loop spans 15 amino acids. The V gene's germline CDR1 is SEHNR and CDR2 FQNEAQ (reference sequence). V was clipped by 8 bases and J by 4 bases; unmatched bases: 9. CDR3 sequence (DNA): TGTGCCAGCGGTACCGGGACAGGAACCACCGGGGAGCTGTTTTTT. Amino acids: CASGTGTGTTGELFF.

This clone was seen a few times. The CDR3 spells CASIPPGQPSYGYTF. The CDR3 DNA reads as TGTGCCAGTATCCCCCCGGGACAGCCAAGCTATGGCTACACCTTC. This chain uses TRBV19 with TRBJ1-2, with TRBD1 identical over 7 bases. This CDR3 contains 15 residues. The germline V gene encodes CDR1 LNHDA and CDR2 SQIVND (reference sequence). V gave up 7 bases and J gave up 4 bases; unmatched junction bases: 12. The whole variable domain, remainder taken from reference TRBV19 and TRBJ1-2, is DGGITQSPKYLFRKEGQNVTLSCEQNLNHDAMYWYRQDPGQGLRLIYYSQIVNDFQKGDIAEGYSVSREKKESFPLTVTSAQKNPTAFYLCASIPPGQPSYGYTFGSGTRLTVV.

The J gene is TRBJ2-3, the V gene TRBV2; 9 nucleotides align to TRBD2. Trimming took 3 bases from V and 5 from J; bases not matched to a gene: 9. Germline lookup yields CDR1 SNHLY and CDR2 FYNNEI. The CDR3 extends over 16 amino acids. The CDR3 coding sequence is TGTGCCAGCAGTGAGTACGGCGGGGGGGCCGTAGATACGCAGTATTTT. Translation gives CASSEYGGGAVDTQYF.

CDR3 nucleotide sequence: TGTGCCAGCAGTCCGCTCGGGACAGGGAGCTCCTATAATTCACCCCTCCACTTT. This translates into CASSPLGTGSSYNSPLHF. The J gene is TRBJ1-6, the V gene TRBV27; 9 nucleotides align to TRBD1. Germline V lookup: CDR1 MNHEY, CDR2 SMNVEV (reference sequence). CDR3 length equals 18 residues. J gave up 0 bases and V 5 bases, and 8 bases lay outside the gene matches.

This sequence joins TRBV19 and TRBJ2-2; 8 bases are a match to TRBD1. V gave up 1 base and J gave up 6 bases; unmatched junction bases: 10. CDR1 and CDR2 from the germline V gene are LNHDA and SQIVND (reference sequence). CDR3 length: 17 residues. CDR3 nucleotide sequence: TGTGCCAGTAGTATAGTAGGAGACAGGGGCTATGCCGGGGAGCTGTTTTTT. This codes for CASSIVGDRGYAGELFF.

The chain carries TRBV7-2 and TRBJ2-7; 9 nucleotides agree with TRBD2. The CDR3 runs 15 residues. Germline loops: CDR1 SGHTA, CDR2 FQGNSA. Trimming removed 0 bases from V and 7 bases from J; junction bases left unmatched: 7. The CDR3 DNA is TGTGCCAGCAGCTTAGCGGCTAGCGGGGCTCAAGAGCAGTACTTC. This translates into CASSLAASGAQEQYF. The variable domain in full, completed from reference TRBV7-2 and TRBJ2-7, reads GAGVSQSPSNKVTEKGKDVELRCDPISGHTALYWYRQSLGQGLEFLIYFQGNSAPDKSGLPSDRFSAERTGGSVSTLTIQRTQQEDSAVYLCASSLAASGAQEQYFGPGTRLTVT.

The chain recombines TRBV2 with TRBJ1-5, with TRBD1 matching 7 bases. Germline V gene sequence: CDR1 SNHLY, CDR2 FYNNEI. J was trimmed by 3 bases and V by 6 bases; bases with no gene match: 5. The CDR3 covers 14 residues. The DNA of the CDR3 is TGTGCCAGCAGGGTAGGACAGGTCAATCAGCCCCAGCATTTT. Amino acids: CASRVGQVNQPQHF. Looking up the rest from reference TRBV2 and TRBJ1-5 gives the full variable domain: EPEVTQTPSHQVTQMGQEVILRCVPISNHLYFYWYRQILGQKVEFLVSFYNNEISEKSEIFDDQFSVERPDGSNFTLKIRSTKLEDSAMYFCASRVGQVNQPQHFGDGTRLSIL.